This T cell receptor beta chain was recorded in a study of T-cell memory formation after mild COVID-19. The V gene's germline CDR1 is LGHNA and CDR2 YSLEER. Trimming took off 1 base at V and 0 bases at J, with 10 bases between the two ends. This CDR3 region has 16 residues. TCRdb re-analysed the 5' RACE reads in MiXCR, keeping a single row per CDR3 protein. The sample records roughly 350,000 distinct CDR3 sequences, under 30% being singletons. As regards this clonotype: Its antigen remains unknown.

Study-level findings and limits: Clones that contracted from day 15 to 85 had balanced CD4/CD8; later expanders were CD4+ biased.

This receptor was taken from an adult woman who had mild COVID-19 (a few samples of this study predate the infection). Cell type and time point are not known. This sequence joins TRBV4-3 and TRBJ2-1, with no clear D. The sample taken for sequencing was PBMCs or a T cell subset sorted from them (not recorded which). CDR3 amino acids: CASSQVRGYSYNEQFF. The CDR3 DNA is TGCGCCAGCAGCCAAGTTCGAGGATACTCCTACAATGAGCAGTTCTTC.